This TCR beta chain was identified during a study of regulatory T cells in long-lasting Graves disease. Study outcomes and limitations: Newly diagnosed Graves' patients had higher TCR diversity than persistent ones.

This clonotype has at least ten counts. Its target is unknown. Germline V gene sequence: CDR1 MDHEN, CDR2 SYDVKM. Trimming removed 2 bases from V and 2 bases from J; junction bases left unmatched: 8. The CDR3 is 18 residues long. Both iRepertoire HTBI primers and Arm-PCR of CDR3 regions were used to build the TCR beta libraries. TCRdb independently ran MiXCR on the multiplex PCR reads; one entry per CDR3 protein. The sample yields about 470,000 distinct CDR3 sequences, roughly a fifth seen once. Time point here: persistent/refractory GD, antithyroid drugs over 5 years with positive TRAb. The TCR library was made from RNA extracted from PBMCs.

Specimen: peripheral blood mononuclear cells (PBMCs), collected when the disease was refractory, from a patient treated with antithyroid drugs. V and J are TRBV28 and TRBJ2-2; TRBD2 matches 10 bases. The clonotype comes from a female donor with Graves disease. This CDR3 is CASSLTAGGPVNTGELFF. The CDR3 DNA is TGTGCCAGCAGTTTAACAGCGGGGGGGCCCGTCAACACCGGGGAGCTGTTTTTT.